This T cell receptor (beta chain) came from a study of blood T cell repertoires in COVID-19. The wider study: COVID-19 samples from acute and convalescent phases originated in the United States, Italy and Spain. PBMCs, B-cell-depleted T cells, or T cells provided the cDNA or gDNA that made up the material.

The CDR3 consists of 16 residues. In the original analysis: Reference gene primer amplification in the assay estimated nucleated cell counts. The assay was immunoSEQ multiplex PCR, and TCRdb's table has in-frame clones only and misses some. V and J calls and clone size come straight from that table; D and trimming were deduced from the DNA. The data contain over 100,000 clones, roughly 76% of them singletons. V usage is TRBV21-1 and J usage is TRBJ2-2; TRBD1, as called in the table, went unchecked against the DNA. TRBV21-1 is a recognized pseudogene. Material for sequencing was peripheral blood. The origin of this receptor is a human donor in a cohort sampled during active COVID-19. The CDR3, as DNA: TGTGCCAGCAGCAAAATCCGGACAGCAGACACCGGGGAGCTGTTTTTT. Translating it yields CASSKIRTADTGELFF.